The T cell receptor beta chain described here comes from a study of cytomegalovirus exposure and HLA in healthy donors. Study summary: Assignment to the Caucasian-associated ancestry cluster applied to 81% of the approximately 400 genotyped donors.

PCR was performed using 60 Vbeta and 13 Jbeta primers. The method was immunoSEQ multiplex PCR; TCRdb's version includes in-frame clones alone and lacks a portion of them. Among about 140,000 clones, roughly three fifths were seen once, and the ten largest hold roughly 1.9%. Turning to this clone: Its antigen is undetermined.

Study-wide findings and caveats: Several of the most significant clusters appeared linked to common viral pathogens, based on a later analysis.

CDR1 and CDR2 from the germline V gene are SGHVS and FNYEAQ. The CDR3 is 13 residues long. The V end lost 1 base, the J end lost 4 bases, and 5 bases lay between the germline ends. The chain combines TRBV7-6 with TRBJ2-1; no definite D call. The sequencing sample was made of PBMCs. The TCR was taken from a male donor in good health and CMV-seronegative. DNA for the CDR3: TGTGCCAGCAGCTTAGAATTATACAATGAGCAGTTCTTC. Amino acid sequence: CASSLELYNEQFF.